This entry concerns a single T cell receptor beta chain. As yet, its antigen is unknown. The sample is drawn from a study of CD8+ T cells in alopecia areata. Findings of the study overall: Tofacitinib significantly reduced both scalp clonality and expanded CD8+ clones among the top 100. One nonresponder makes the tie between baseline CD8+ expansion and response uncertain.

Reverse transcription of extracted RNA yielded cDNA, which provided the sequencing template. Libraries were prepared by immunoSEQ multiplex PCR; TCRdb keeps only in-frame clonotypes and omits some of them. The profile shows around 200,000 clones, 50% to 75% of them singletons. Deletions cut 3 bases from V and 3 bases from J, with 20 bases between. The CDR3 contains 17 residues. Germline CDR1 reads SGDLS; CDR2 reads YYNGEE. The treatment is: oral pan-JAK inhibitor, 5-10 mg twice daily. Both CD4+ and CD8+ T cells were separated by sorting PBMCs. The chain carries TRBV9 and TRBJ2-3; a weak D match, TRBD2 (6 bases). This clonotype was sampled from a human donor with alopecia areata. The sample here was CD4+ T cells sorted from blood, taken at week 4, from a patient treated with tofacitinib. The CDR3 coding sequence is TGTGCCAGCAGCGCGAGACACCCGGGGGACCTTACAGATACGCAGTATTTT. The encoded protein is CASSARHPGDLTDTQYF.